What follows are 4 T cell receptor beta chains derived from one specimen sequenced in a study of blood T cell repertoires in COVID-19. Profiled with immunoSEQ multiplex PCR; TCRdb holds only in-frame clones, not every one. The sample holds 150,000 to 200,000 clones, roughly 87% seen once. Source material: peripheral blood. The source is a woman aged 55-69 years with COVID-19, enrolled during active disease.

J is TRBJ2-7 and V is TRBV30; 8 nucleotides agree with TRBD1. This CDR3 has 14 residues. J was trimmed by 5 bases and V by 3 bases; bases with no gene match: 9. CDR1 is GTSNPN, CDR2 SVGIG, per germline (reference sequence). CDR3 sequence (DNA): TGTGCCTGGAGCGCCGGACAGGGCTTCAACGAGCAGTACTTC. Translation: CAWSAGQGFNEQYF.

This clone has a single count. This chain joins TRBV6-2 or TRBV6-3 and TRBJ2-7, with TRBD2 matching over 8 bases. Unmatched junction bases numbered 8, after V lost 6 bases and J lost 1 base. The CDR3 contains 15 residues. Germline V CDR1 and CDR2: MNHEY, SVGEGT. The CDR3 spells CASSSGGAPSYEQYF. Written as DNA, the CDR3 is TGTGCCAGCAGCTCCGGGGGGGCCCCATCCTACGAGCAGTACTTC.

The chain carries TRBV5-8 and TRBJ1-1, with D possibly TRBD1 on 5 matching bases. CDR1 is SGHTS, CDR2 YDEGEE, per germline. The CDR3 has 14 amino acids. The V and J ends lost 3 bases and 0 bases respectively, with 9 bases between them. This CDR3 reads CASSWGLLNTEAFF. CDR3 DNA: TGTGCCAGCAGCTGGGGACTCTTGAACACTGAAGCTTTCTTT.

The CDR3 region is CAISDRASGGTDTQYF. The CDR3, as DNA: TGTGCCATCAGTGACAGGGCTAGCGGGGGTACAGATACGCAGTATTTT. The rearrangement uses TRBV10-3 and TRBJ2-3; 10 bases are a match to TRBD2. V shed 3 bases and J 3 bases; nucleotides not matched to a gene: 6. Germline loops: CDR1 ENHRY, CDR2 SYGVKD. The CDR3 loop spans 16 amino acids.